Each of the 24 T cell receptor beta chains below was sequenced from the same sample in a study of T cells expressing NK-cell markers. TCRdb reanalyzed the 5' RACE reads and collapses them to one entry per CDR3 protein, without DNA. The listing contains approximately 440,000 distinct CDR3 sequences. The specimen sequenced was blood T cells: a sorted CD56 or NKG2C T cell subset, CD4+ or CD8+ T cells, or bulk PBMC T cells (not recorded which). Every receptor here comes from a woman between 50 and 59 years old in good health.

CDR3 protein: CASINYAYEQYF. The rearrangement links TRBV12-3 or TRBV12-4 to TRBJ2-7. The CDR3 length is 12 residues.

This chain uses TRBV7-2 with TRBJ2-1; the D call from TCRdb, TRBD2, cannot be confirmed without DNA. The germline V gene has CDR1 SGHTA and CDR2 FQGNSA. The CDR3 spans 17 residues. CDR3 protein: CASSLRVGTSGFVEQFF.

V usage is TRBV25-1 and J usage is TRBJ2-1; TCRdb proposes TRBD2, but this gene call is untestable without DNA. CDR3 length: 17 amino acids. Germline-derived CDR1 and CDR2 are MGHDK and SYGVNS. The CDR3 loop is CASSDPEAGVEYNEQFF.

The chain's CDR3 is CASSQDRGLNGYTF. The rearrangement joins TRBV3-1 to TRBJ1-2; TCRdb's D gene call, TRBD1, goes unchecked for lack of DNA. Germline V CDR1 and CDR2: LGHDT, YNNKEL (reference sequence). The CDR3 extends over 14 amino acids. The full variable domain, in which reference TRBV3-1 and TRBJ1-2 provide the parts outside the CDR3, is DTAVSQTPKYLVTQMGNDKSIKCEQNLGHDTMYWYKQDSKKFLKIMFSYNNKELIINETVPNRFSPKSPDKAHLNLHINSLELGDSAVYFCASSQDRGLNGYTFGSGTRLTVV.

V usage is TRBV6-6 and J usage is TRBJ1-5; with no DNA, the TCRdb D assignment of TRBD1 cannot be verified. The CDR3 covers 14 residues. From germline, CDR1 is MNHNY and CDR2 SVGAGI (reference sequence). The CDR3: CASAQGFGNQPQHF.

The chain joins TRBV5-5 to TRBJ2-4; there is no DNA to check the TCRdb D call of TRBD1. The germline V gene encodes CDR1 SGHKS and CDR2 YYEKEE (reference sequence). This CDR3 is 15 amino acids long. The chain's CDR3 is CASSLAPQGMVIQYF.

This chain uses TRBV7-9 with TRBJ2-7; no DNA is available, so the TRBD1 call from TCRdb remains unchecked. CDR1 SEHNR and CDR2 FQNEAQ come from the germline V gene (reference sequence). CDR3 length equals 15 residues. CDR3 region: CASSLVRNRAYEQYF.

The chain is built from TRBV19 and TRBJ2-4. The CDR3 has 19 residues. Germline assignment: CDR1 LNHDA and CDR2 SQIVND (reference sequence). The CDR3 reads CASIAPRLSKSIAKNIQYF.

This chain's CDR3 is CASSWGRGGTYNEQFF. This sequence joins TRBV5-1 and TRBJ2-1. The CDR3 runs 16 residues. CDR1 SGHRS and CDR2 YFSETQ come from the germline V gene. The complete variable domain, with remaining parts taken from reference TRBV5-1 and TRBJ2-1, reads KAGVTQTPRYLIKTRGQQVTLSCSPISGHRSVSWYQQTPGQGLQFLFEYFSETQRNKGNFPGRFSGRQFSNSRSEMNVSTLELGDSALYLCASSWGRGGTYNEQFFGPGTRLTVL.

The chain recombines TRBV30 with TRBJ1-6; TCRdb's D gene call, TRBD1, goes unchecked for lack of DNA. CDR1 GTSNPN and CDR2 SVGIG come from the germline V gene (reference sequence). This CDR3 has 14 amino acids. The CDR3 sequence: CARRGEGYNSPLHF.

The chain joins TRBV2 to TRBJ1-1. Per the germline V gene, CDR1 is SNHLY and CDR2 is FYNNEI. There are 11 residues in the CDR3. This CDR3 is CASTLTTEAFF.

The chain carries TRBV20-1 and TRBJ1-1; TCRdb's D gene call, TRBD1, goes unchecked for lack of DNA. The CDR3 loop spans 13 amino acids. The germline CDR1 and CDR2 sequences are DFQATT and SNEGSKA (reference sequence). The CDR3 loop is CSATGGGGTEAFF.

The rearrangement joins TRBV7-2 to TRBJ1-2; TCRdb's D call, TRBD1, is unchecked because there is no DNA. Germline CDR1 reads SGHTA; CDR2 reads FQGNSA. The CDR3 covers 14 residues. The CDR3 protein is CASSSRQPEYGYTF.

This chain uses TRBV18 with TRBJ1-1. CDR3 length equals 14 residues. Per germline, CDR1 KGHSH and CDR2 LQKENI. This chain's CDR3 is CASSPQPGGTEAFF.

This chain joins TRBV7-9 and TRBJ1-1; TCRdb calls TRBD1, which cannot be checked without DNA. The CDR3 is made up of 15 amino acids. CDR1 and CDR2 (germline): SEHNR, FQNEAQ (reference sequence). The CDR3 protein is CASSLRTGIKEEAFF. The variable domain in full, completed from reference TRBV7-9 and TRBJ1-1, reads DTGVSQNPRHKITKRGQNVTFRCDPISEHNRLYWYRQTLGQGPEFLTYFQNEAQLEKSRLLSDRFSAERPKGSFSTLEIQRTEQGDSAMYLCASSLRTGIKEEAFFGQGTRLTVV.

The chain combines TRBV20-1 with TRBJ2-7. This CDR3 has 11 residues. Germline lookup yields CDR1 DFQATT and CDR2 SNEGSKA (reference sequence). CDR3 sequence reads: CSASLVGEQYF.

V and J are TRBV28 and TRBJ2-3; lacking DNA, the TRBD1 call made by TCRdb goes unchecked. Per the germline V gene, CDR1 is MDHEN and CDR2 is SYDVKM. This CDR3 comprises 16 residues. This CDR3 is CASRAPEAGSTDTQYF.

This chain joins TRBV29-1 and TRBJ2-5; TCRdb's D gene call, TRBD2, goes unchecked for lack of DNA. The CDR3 length is 14 residues. Germline lookup yields CDR1 SQVTM and CDR2 ANQGSEA. This CDR3 is CSVVGKRRGETQYF.

The chain joins TRBV12-5 to TRBJ1-2. The germline V gene has CDR1 LGHNT and CDR2 FRNRAP. CDR3 length: 15 residues. CDR3 in amino acids: CASGEGGNYFYGYTF.

The chain combines TRBV7-8 with TRBJ1-4; with no DNA, the TCRdb D assignment of TRBD1 cannot be verified. Germline V gene data show CDR1 as SGHVS and CDR2 as FQNEAQ. The CDR3 has 13 residues. CDR3 region: CASSGRVGEKLFF.

The CDR3 is CASSPVLANQETQYF. The chain carries TRBV18 and TRBJ2-5; TCRdb designates TRBD2, a call that cannot be tested without DNA. Germline V gene sequence: CDR1 KGHSH, CDR2 LQKENI. This CDR3 has 15 residues.

The CDR3 here is CASSPRRDLAGEKETQYF. This sequence joins TRBV4-2 and TRBJ2-5; as DNA is missing, the TRBD2 call by TCRdb cannot be tested. The CDR3 contains 18 residues. From germline, CDR1 is LGHNA and CDR2 YNFKEQ.

V and J are TRBV28 and TRBJ2-1; TCRdb's D gene call, TRBD2, goes unchecked for lack of DNA. Germline V gives CDR1 MDHEN, CDR2 SYDVKM. The CDR3 spans 16 residues. The CDR3 is CASSPYGTGGVNEQFF.

This chain connects TRBV5-5 to TRBJ1-4; TCRdb indicates TRBD1, and absent DNA this call remains unverified. The CDR3 extends over 12 amino acids. The V gene's germline CDR1 is SGHKS and CDR2 YYEKEE (reference sequence). This CDR3 is CASSGQNEKLFF. Supplemented by reference TRBV5-5 and TRBJ1-4, the full variable domain reads DAGVTQSPTHLIKTRGQQVTLRCSPISGHKSVSWYQQVLGQGPQFIFQYYEKEERGRGNFPDRFSARQFPNYSSELNVNALLLGDSALYLCASSGQNEKLFFGSGTQLSVL.